This entry lists 20 T cell receptor beta chains sequenced from one sample in a study of brain T cells in children with intractable seizures. Using immunoSEQ multiplex PCR, the repertoire was profiled, and TCRdb retains in-frame clones only, with some absent. This sample has a few hundred thousand clones, with about 93% found just once. Time point in this sample: blood from clinic visit 5 months post-surgery; TSC patient then seizure free. Sample: peripheral blood, taken around 5 months after surgery. The receptor source for this set is a boy in the first two years of life with tuberous sclerosis and intractable seizures.

The chain is built from TRBV2 and TRBJ1-6; 10 bases agree with TRBD1. The CDR3 sequence is 13 residues long. The V segment lost 8 bases and the J segment 10 bases; nucleotides outside the gene matches: 5. Germline V gene data show CDR1 as SNHLY and CDR2 as FYNNEI. CDR3 coding DNA: TGTGCCAGCGGGACAGGGGTGGGGTCACCCCTCCACTTT. Translated: CASGTGVGSPLHF.

The chain uses TRBV7-9 and TRBJ2-5; weak D call: TRBD1 (6 bases). This CDR3 is built from 15 residues. The V gene's germline CDR1 is SEHNR and CDR2 FQNEAQ (reference sequence). The V and J ends lost 2 bases and 7 bases respectively, with 17 bases between them. CDR3 bases: TGTGCCAGCAGCTTACGACTGGACAGCTTCGGGACCCAGTACTTC. Protein sequence: CASSLRLDSFGTQYF.

The chain employs TRBV12-3 or TRBV12-4 and TRBJ1-1; TRBD1 matches 8 bases. The CDR3 has 13 amino acids. The trim removed 3 bases at V and 4 bases at J, leaving 1 base unmatched. The CDR3 is CASSLTGATEAFF. Written as DNA, the CDR3 is TGTGCCAGCAGTTTGACAGGGGCCACTGAAGCTTTCTTT.

The J gene is TRBJ1-1, the V gene TRBV7-9, with TRBD1 matching over 7 bases. There are 15 residues in the CDR3. Germline V gene lookup returns CDR1 SEHNR and CDR2 FQNEAQ (reference sequence). Trimming removed 6 bases from V and 2 bases from J; junction bases left unmatched: 9. CDR3 amino acids: CASRLAGTANTEAFF. DNA of the CDR3: TGTGCCAGCAGGTTGGCCGGGACAGCTAACACTGAAGCTTTCTTT.

The V and J genes are TRBV27 and TRBJ2-5; TRBD1 or TRBD2 may be the D gene (6 bases each). V shed 3 bases and J shed 1 base, with 18 bases lying between them. The CDR3 length is 17 residues. Looked up from germline, CDR1 is MNHEY and CDR2 is SMNVEV (reference sequence). CDR3 sequence: CASSFFYPGAPQETQYF. CDR3 nucleotides: TGTGCCAGCAGTTTCTTCTATCCGGGGGCCCCCCAAGAGACCCAGTACTTC.

V is TRBV11-3 and J is TRBJ2-1, with D perhaps matching TRBD1 (6 bases). V was shortened by 7 bases and J by 8 bases, with 18 bases between the two germline ends. The CDR3 runs to 14 residues. The V gene's germline CDR1 is SGHNT and CDR2 YENEEA. CDR3 region: CASTRCQGFDEQFF. CDR3 nucleotides: TGTGCCAGCACCCGATGTCAGGGGTTTGATGAGCAGTTCTTC.

In the case of this clone: The sample contains more than one DNA sequence encoding this CDR3. This chain uses TRBV7-9 with TRBJ1-1; 8 bases align to TRBD1. With V trimmed by 5 bases and J by 0 bases, 5 bases remained unmatched. The CDR3 is made up of 15 amino acids. CDR1 is SEHNR and CDR2 is FQNEAQ in the germline V gene (reference sequence). CDR3 coding DNA: TGTGCCAGCAGCCCAAGACAGGGGATGAACACTGAAGCTTTCTTT. Translating gives CASSPRQGMNTEAFF.

The J gene is TRBJ1-6, the V gene TRBV11-2; D remains unclear. CDR1 and CDR2 from the germline V gene are SGHAT and FQNNGV. Between the trimmed V and J ends, which lost 5 bases and 7 bases, there was a span of 15 bases. The CDR3 is made up of 15 amino acids. The CDR3 DNA follows: TGTGCCAGCAGCCTCTCTTTTGCAGTGAATTCACCCCTCCACTTT. Residues: CASSLSFAVNSPLHF.

This sequence joins TRBV6-1 and TRBJ2-1; D assignment may be TRBD1 or TRBD2 (5 bases each). This CDR3 is 15 amino acids long. The V and J ends lost 1 base and 6 bases respectively, with 13 bases between them. The germline V gene encodes CDR1 MNHNS and CDR2 SASEGT. CDR3 residues: CASSEERGVRNEQFF. In DNA form, the CDR3 reads TGTGCCAGCAGTGAAGAGAGGGGTGTCCGCAATGAGCAGTTCTTC.

This chain joins TRBV25-1 and TRBJ1-5; D remains unclear. Between the trimmed V and J ends, which lost 1 base and 4 bases, there was a span of 14 bases. Germline assignment: CDR1 MGHDK and CDR2 SYGVNS. The CDR3 runs 16 residues. The DNA for the CDR3 is TGTGCCAGCAGTGAATTGGGCAGTAGTCCTAATCAGCCCCAGCATTTT. This codes for CASSELGSSPNQPQHF.

The J gene is TRBJ2-7, the V gene TRBV7-9; 7 positions match TRBD1. J lost 3 bases, V lost 1 base, and 0 bases had no gene match. The germline V gene encodes CDR1 SEHNR and CDR2 FQNEAQ (reference sequence). The CDR3 length is 13 residues. CDR3 sequence: CASSLGDSYEQYF. In nucleotides, the CDR3 is TGTGCCAGCAGCTTAGGGGACAGCTACGAGCAGTACTTC.

The chain uses TRBV6-1 and TRBJ2-1; D gene uncertain. Between the trimmed V and J ends, which lost 4 bases and 2 bases, there was a span of 15 bases. This CDR3 contains 16 residues. The germline V gene has CDR1 MNHNS and CDR2 SASEGT. CDR3 nucleotides: TGTGCCAGCAGTGTCGGTAGGGCAGAACCCTACAATGAGCAGTTCTTC. It is translated as CASSVGRAEPYNEQFF.

This clone came up a few times. J is TRBJ2-7 and V is TRBV12-3 or TRBV12-4; D is uncertain. The V end was cut by 3 bases, the J end by 6 bases, with 6 bases between. The CDR3 is made up of 11 amino acids. As DNA, the CDR3 is TGTGCCAGCAGTTTGATCGGCGAGCAGTACTTC. The encoded protein is CASSLIGEQYF.

Comment on this clone: Other DNA sequences in the sample encode the same CDR3. The chain links TRBV12-3 or TRBV12-4 to TRBJ2-7, with a possible D match to TRBD1 (5 bases). V lost 6 bases to trimming and J lost 3 bases, with 6 bases between them. This CDR3 region has 11 residues. Here the CDR3 DNA reads TGTGCCAGCAGGCAGGGCTACGAGCAGTACTTC. Translating gives CASRQGYEQYF.

The J gene is TRBJ2-2, the V gene TRBV4-1; D ambiguous. The CDR3 contains 15 residues. Trimming pared 2 bases from V and 3 bases from J, leaving 10 bases between. The V gene's germline CDR1 is MGHRA and CDR2 YSYEKL. The CDR3 reads CASSQLRIYTGELFF. CDR3 sequence (DNA): TGCGCCAGCAGCCAACTCAGAATTTACACCGGGGAGCTGTTTTTT.

This clone was recorded only once. In DNA form, the CDR3 reads TGTGCCAGCAGCCCTGACAGGGGTGGAACTGAAGCTTTCTTT. Protein sequence: CASSPDRGGTEAFF. This rearrangement joins TRBV7-9 to TRBJ1-1, with 8 bases fitting TRBD1. The CDR3 is made up of 14 amino acids. V lost 5 bases, J lost 5 bases, and 7 bases stayed unmatched. CDR1 is SEHNR, CDR2 FQNEAQ, per germline (reference sequence).

V and J are TRBV24-1 and TRBJ2-7; perhaps TRBD2 as D (6 bases). Trimming took 3 bases from V and 7 from J, leaving 6 bases between them. The CDR3 is 11 amino acids. CDR1 and CDR2 from the germline V gene are KGHDR and SFDVKD. CDR3 region: CATSDGGEQYF. The CDR3, as DNA: TGTGCCACCAGTGATGGAGGGGAGCAGTACTTC.

CDR3 amino acids: CASGLQGAKGGQPQHF. Here the CDR3 DNA reads TGTGCTAGTGGTCTACAGGGGGCGAAAGGTGGGCAGCCCCAGCATTTT. The gene calls are TRBV12-5 and TRBJ1-5; the match to TRBD1 covers 9 bases. Germline values: CDR1 LGHNT, CDR2 FRNRAP. The trim removed 5 bases at V and 7 bases at J, leaving 12 bases unmatched. The CDR3 length is 16 residues.

The CDR3 region has the DNA TGTGCCAGCAGCCAAGATGGTTTGTTTCAGGGGGTCCGGGTGAACACTGAAGCTTTCTTT. Its translation is CASSQDGLFQGVRVNTEAFF. The rearrangement uses TRBV3-1 (or the pseudogene TRBV3-2) and TRBJ1-1, with 7 bases lining up with TRBD1. After removal of 0 bases from V and 0 bases from J, the junction contained 16 bases not matched to a gene. Germline CDR1 reads LGHDT; CDR2 reads YNNKEL (reference sequence). This CDR3 is built from 20 residues.

The J gene is TRBJ1-5, the V gene TRBV10-3, with 8 bases aligning to TRBD1. Germline CDR1 and CDR2: ENHRY and SYGVKD. The CDR3 runs 16 residues. With V trimmed by 3 bases and J by 6 bases, 10 bases remained unmatched. CDR3 nucleotide sequence: TGTGCCATCAGTGACCACAGTCAGGGGGCGGGTCAGCCCCAGCATTTT. Translation: CAISDHSQGAGQPQHF.